This T cell receptor (beta chain) was found in a study of CD8 T cells in Susac syndrome. High-throughput TCR beta sequencing covered peripheral CD8+ and CD4+ T cells. Healthy donors served as age- and sex-matched controls. The authors negatively isolated CD8+ and CD4+ T cells and FACS-enriched TEMRA cells. Trimming cost V 5 bases and J 10 bases, with 15 bases left between them. The CDR3 has 14 amino acids. Germline CDR1 reads SEHNR; CDR2 reads FQNEAQ (reference sequence). Reverse transcription used roughly 0.45 to 1 ug RNA and random hexamers. Multiplex PCR with immunoSEQ amplified the TCR beta CDR3 across 54 Vbeta and 13 Jbeta. TCRdb passed the immunoSEQ multiplex PCR reads through MiXCR, listing each CDR3 protein once. The top ten hold 0.2% of the sample, which has around 62,000 distinct CDR3 sequences, around 94% seen once.

The chain recombines TRBV7-9 with TRBJ1-6, with D hard to call. The sequenced material came from CD8+ T cells from PBMCs. The source of this sequence is a human donor in good health. CDR3 region: CASSPPEARSPLHF. The CDR3 DNA sequence: TGTGCCAGCAGCCCCCCAGAGGCTCGCTCACCCCTCCACTTT.